The present entry profiles one TCR beta chain with its context. Its specificity is unknown. The data derive from a study of T cell responses to AZD1222 COVID-19 vaccine. Notes on the study in general: Spike-specific TCR depth and breadth grew after two AZD1222 doses. The number of AZD1222 recipients seropositive at baseline was only six. Of spike-specific TCRs, nearly half reportedly target regions left unmutated in variants. There were repertoire samples only from the period after the peak T cell response.

Here immunoSEQ multiplex PCR was the method, and the copy in TCRdb shows in-frame clones only, minus some. The table records some 130,000 clones, 80% to 95% of them present only once. This CDR3 has 17 residues. V was clipped by 5 bases and J by 0 bases, with 17 bases between them. From germline, CDR1 is SGHTA and CDR2 FQGNSA. The TCR was taken from an adult in good health. The source was peripheral blood, collected on day 0 of AZD1222 vaccination. The chain has TRBV7-2 and TRBJ2-1, with D possibly matching TRBD2 (5 bases). The CDR3, as DNA: TGTGCCAGCAGCCCTGTCGGGGAGCCCAGCTCCTACAATGAGCAGTTCTTC. It is translated as CASSPVGEPSSYNEQFF. Complete variable domain (other parts from reference TRBV7-2 and TRBJ2-1): GAGVSQSPSNKVTEKGKDVELRCDPISGHTALYWYRQSLGQGLEFLIYFQGNSAPDKSGLPSDRFSAERTGGSVSTLTIQRTQQEDSAVYLCASSPVGEPSSYNEQFFGPGTRLTVL.